Listed below are T cell receptor beta chains from one sample, sequenced in a study of blood T cell repertoires in COVID-19. Some clones are missing from TCRdb's copy, which holds only in-frame ones; the method was immunoSEQ multiplex PCR. Of some 80,000 clones detected, approximately 89% appear once; the ten largest clones hold approximately 2.8%. The sample consisted of peripheral blood. The receptor source for this set is a man in his fifties with COVID-19, enrolled during active disease. The conserved cysteine and the conserved F or W are not part of the CDR3 here. Fields, in order: clone size, D gene, V gene, J gene, CDR3 protein. A D gene is named only where the DNA matches it firmly. Some rows mark clone size as missing; the rest say once, few, many or name a class of expanded clone.

clone_size: NA
d_call: NA
v_call: TRBV7-2
j_call: TRBJ1-2
cdr3_aa: ASSSFISGGSGYT

clone_size: NA
d_call: NA
v_call: TRBV6-5
j_call: TRBJ2-7
cdr3_aa: ASTLTAGLDEQY

clone_size: NA
d_call: TRBD2
v_call: TRBV7-9
j_call: TRBJ2-2
cdr3_aa: ASSSPGLAVTGELF

clone_size: NA
d_call: TRBD2
v_call: TRBV28
j_call: TRBJ2-7
cdr3_aa: ASTLAGSSYEQY

clone_size: NA
d_call: NA
v_call: TRBV5-8
j_call: TRBJ1-2
cdr3_aa: ASSFLQGSSYGYT

clone_size: NA
d_call: NA
v_call: TRBV6-2/TRBV6-3
j_call: TRBJ1-1
cdr3_aa: ASSYLAGAEAF

clone_size: NA
d_call: NA
v_call: TRBV7-7
j_call: TRBJ2-2
cdr3_aa: ASTEEPNTGELF

clone_size: NA
d_call: NA
v_call: TRBV21-1
j_call: TRBJ1-5
cdr3_aa: ARPMSRVQPQH

clone_size: NA
d_call: TRBD1
v_call: TRBV5-1
j_call: TRBJ2-5
cdr3_aa: ASSPGTEQETQY

clone_size: NA
d_call: NA
v_call: TRBV3-1/TRBV3-2
j_call: TRBJ2-1
cdr3_aa: ASSLLRRKF

clone_size: NA
d_call: NA
v_call: TRBV5-1
j_call: TRBJ2-4
cdr3_aa: ASSLQGAGVNIQY

clone_size: NA
d_call: TRBD2
v_call: TRBV6-6
j_call: TRBJ2-7
cdr3_aa: ASSPSGTYEQY

clone_size: NA
d_call: NA
v_call: TRBV19
j_call: TRBJ2-3
cdr3_aa: ASSVGSADTQY

clone_size: NA
d_call: TRBD2
v_call: TRBV19
j_call: TRBJ2-5
cdr3_aa: ASSIGLAAAGTQY

clone_size: NA
d_call: TRBD2
v_call: TRBV13
j_call: TRBJ2-4
cdr3_aa: ASSRSSGRDGNIQY

clone_size: NA
d_call: TRBD1
v_call: TRBV6-5
j_call: TRBJ1-2
cdr3_aa: ASSKGTGSYGYT

clone_size: NA
d_call: NA
v_call: TRBV30
j_call: TRBJ2-1
cdr3_aa: AWSDFNEQF

clone_size: NA
d_call: TRBD2
v_call: TRBV5-4
j_call: TRBJ2-3
cdr3_aa: ASSFRASGIGTDTQY

clone_size: once
d_call: NA
v_call: TRBV6-2/TRBV6-3
j_call: TRBJ1-1
cdr3_aa: ASSYPRTEAF

clone_size: NA
d_call: NA
v_call: TRBV28
j_call: TRBJ2-3
cdr3_aa: ASSLWGSGVTDTQY

clone_size: once
d_call: TRBD2
v_call: TRBV24-1
j_call: TRBJ2-3
cdr3_aa: ATSDLAGASTDTQY

clone_size: NA
d_call: TRBD2
v_call: TRBV19
j_call: TRBJ2-5
cdr3_aa: ASSSGLAGGETQY

clone_size: NA
d_call: TRBD1
v_call: TRBV29-1
j_call: TRBJ1-1
cdr3_aa: SVEVPGTGNTEAF

clone_size: NA
d_call: TRBD2
v_call: TRBV7-3
j_call: TRBJ2-2
cdr3_aa: ASSVPGLASNTGELF

clone_size: NA
d_call: NA
v_call: TRBV7-9
j_call: TRBJ1-2
cdr3_aa: ASSQNRDGYT

clone_size: NA
d_call: TRBD2
v_call: TRBV9
j_call: TRBJ2-1
cdr3_aa: ASSVANGRANEQF

clone_size: NA
d_call: TRBD2
v_call: TRBV2
j_call: TRBJ2-3
cdr3_aa: ASRLAGLADTQY

clone_size: NA
d_call: TRBD1
v_call: TRBV19
j_call: TRBJ2-2
cdr3_aa: ASSIRTGGNTGELF

clone_size: NA
d_call: NA
v_call: TRBV14
j_call: TRBJ1-2
cdr3_aa: ASSTGTHYGYT

clone_size: NA
d_call: TRBD1
v_call: TRBV5-1
j_call: TRBJ1-4
cdr3_aa: ASSLTGANEKLF

clone_size: NA
d_call: TRBD2
v_call: TRBV10-1
j_call: TRBJ2-1
cdr3_aa: ATHLIAGDRYNEQF

clone_size: once
d_call: TRBD1
v_call: TRBV30
j_call: TRBJ1-5
cdr3_aa: AWSGTGNQPQH

clone_size: NA
d_call: NA
v_call: TRBV30
j_call: TRBJ1-1
cdr3_aa: AWAGDNTEAF

clone_size: NA
d_call: TRBD1
v_call: TRBV5-4
j_call: TRBJ2-1
cdr3_aa: ACRGQGLSNEQF

clone_size: NA
d_call: NA
v_call: TRBV2
j_call: TRBJ2-3
cdr3_aa: ASRTTLSTDTQY

clone_size: NA
d_call: TRBD1
v_call: TRBV18
j_call: TRBJ1-1
cdr3_aa: ASSPRDRGFTEAF

clone_size: NA
d_call: TRBD1
v_call: TRBV9
j_call: TRBJ2-5
cdr3_aa: ASSVVGGPGGETQY

clone_size: NA
d_call: NA
v_call: TRBV18
j_call: TRBJ1-4
cdr3_aa: ASSPLRPNDNEKLF

clone_size: NA
d_call: TRBD2
v_call: TRBV10-2
j_call: TRBJ2-3
cdr3_aa: ASRGTEPTSPQY

clone_size: NA
d_call: NA
v_call: TRBV4-2
j_call: TRBJ2-3
cdr3_aa: ASSQLQPDSTDTQY

clone_size: NA
d_call: NA
v_call: TRBV30
j_call: TRBJ1-5
cdr3_aa: AWRSGTSNQPQH

clone_size: NA
d_call: TRBD2
v_call: TRBV2
j_call: TRBJ2-5
cdr3_aa: ASHMTSSETQY

clone_size: few
d_call: NA
v_call: TRBV19
j_call: TRBJ1-1
cdr3_aa: ASLPGAGTEAF

clone_size: NA
d_call: NA
v_call: TRBV6-5
j_call: TRBJ1-2
cdr3_aa: ASSSGGPYGYT

clone_size: NA
d_call: NA
v_call: TRBV29-1
j_call: TRBJ1-2
cdr3_aa: SVEDVGARGYT